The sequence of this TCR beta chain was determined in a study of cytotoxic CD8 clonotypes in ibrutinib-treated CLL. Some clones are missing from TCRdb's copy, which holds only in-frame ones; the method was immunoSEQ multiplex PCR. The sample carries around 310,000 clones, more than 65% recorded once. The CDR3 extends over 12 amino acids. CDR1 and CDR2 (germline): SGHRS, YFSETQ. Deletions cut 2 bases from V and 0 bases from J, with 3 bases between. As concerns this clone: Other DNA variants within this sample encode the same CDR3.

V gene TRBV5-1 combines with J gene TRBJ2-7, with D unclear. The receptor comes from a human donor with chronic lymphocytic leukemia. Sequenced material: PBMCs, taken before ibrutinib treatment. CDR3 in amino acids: CASSLTSYEQYF. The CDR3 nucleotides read TGCGCCAGCAGCTTAACCTCCTACGAGCAGTACTTC.